These 17 T cell receptor beta chains were sequenced from one sample in a study of PD-1 blockade in classical Hodgkin lymphoma. Every single patient, without exception, relapsed after autologous stem cell transplantation, and brentuximab vedotin exposure varied. Profiling relied on immunoSEQ multiplex PCR, and the TCRdb table lists in-frame clones only, not all of them. The sample lists approximately 17,000 clones; around 86% were seen once. The sample here was peripheral blood mononuclear cells (PBMCs), taken at baseline. The source of these receptors is a human donor with classical Hodgkin lymphoma.

This clone was seen only a few times. The rearrangement joins TRBV4-1 to TRBJ2-7; D is uncertain. The CDR3 has 15 residues. V was pared by 10 bases and J by 0 bases, with 19 bases between. Germline CDR1 and CDR2: MGHRA and YSYEKL. CDR3 sequence (DNA): TGCGCCACCCCGATGTGGGCCAGGCCCTCCTACGAGCAGTACTTC. Translated, it gives CATPMWARPSYEQYF.

V usage is TRBV19 and J usage is TRBJ2-7; D uncertain. V lost 4 bases to trimming and J lost 6 bases, with 13 bases between them. This CDR3 region has 13 residues. Germline V gives CDR1 LNHDA, CDR2 SQIVND (reference sequence). In DNA, the CDR3 is TGTGCCAGTAGTAGGGTTTTAGGGCGCGAGCAGTACTTC. Residues: CASSRVLGREQYF.

CDR3 nucleotides: TGTGCCAGCAGCTCGGGGACTAGCCTTACCTACGAGCAGTACTTC. Its protein product is CASSSGTSLTYEQYF. The rearrangement uses TRBV5-4 and TRBJ2-7; 9 positions agree with TRBD2. The ends lost 3 bases at V and 2 bases at J; junction bases unmatched: 6. The CDR3 has 15 residues. Looked up from germline, CDR1 is SGHNT and CDR2 is YYREEE (reference sequence).

The chain couples TRBV6-5 to TRBJ1-2; 8 bases agree with TRBD1. J gave up 8 bases and V 6 bases, and 11 bases lay outside the gene matches. CDR3 size: 14 residues. Germline V gives CDR1 MNHEY, CDR2 SVGAGI. The DNA of the CDR3 is TGTGCCAGCAGACCGCCGGACAGGGTGGGAGGCTACACCTTC. Translating gives CASRPPDRVGGYTF.

V gene TRBV4-1 combines with J gene TRBJ2-3, with 8 bases lining up with TRBD2. Germline CDR1 and CDR2: MGHRA and YSYEKL. The CDR3 is 16 amino acids. The trim removed 4 bases at V and 7 bases at J, leaving 13 bases unmatched. CDR3 in amino acids: CASSLPYRGGQNTQYF. CDR3 in DNA: TGCGCCAGCAGCCTTCCCTATCGGGGGGGCCAAAATACGCAGTATTTT.

This clone showed up just a few times. The V gene is TRBV29-1, the J gene TRBJ1-2; no firm D call. CDR1 and CDR2 (germline): SQVTM, ANQGSEA. V lost 5 bases, J lost 6 bases, and 19 bases lay in between. This CDR3 is built from 14 residues. CDR3 protein: CSVPEPRVLDGYTF. The CDR3 DNA sequence: TGCAGCGTTCCCGAACCCCGGGTACTAGATGGCTACACCTTC.

This chain joins TRBV5-4 and TRBJ1-1; D remains unclear. Germline assignment: CDR1 SGHNT and CDR2 YYREEE (reference sequence). The CDR3 sequence is 15 residues long. Trimming stripped 0 bases from V and 4 bases from J, with 13 bases between. CDR3 sequence (DNA): TGTGCCAGCAGCTTGGCCGGCAGAGGAGCCACTGAAGCTTTCTTT. The encoded protein is CASSLAGRGATEAFF.

The chain has TRBV7-6 and TRBJ2-3; 11 bases align to TRBD2. V lost 1 base and J lost 6; bases outside the gene matches: 6. The CDR3 is 16 amino acids. The germline V gene encodes CDR1 SGHVS and CDR2 FNYEAQ. The CDR3 DNA is TGTGCCAGCAGCTTAGGGGTAGCGGGAGGGTCTGATACGCAGTATTTT. This gives the protein CASSLGVAGGSDTQYF.

This clone was seen just once. The chain couples TRBV5-1 to TRBJ1-4; 7 bases match TRBD1. J was trimmed by 4 bases and V by 4 bases; bases with no gene match: 13. CDR3 length: 17 amino acids. Germline V gives CDR1 SGHRS, CDR2 YFSETQ. CDR3 in amino acids: CASSADPPGQLNEKLFF. CDR3 sequence (DNA): TGCGCCAGCAGCGCCGACCCCCCGGGACAGCTTAATGAAAAACTGTTTTTT. Complete variable domain (other parts from reference TRBV5-1 and TRBJ1-4): KAGVTQTPRYLIKTRGQQVTLSCSPISGHRSVSWYQQTPGQGLQFLFEYFSETQRNKGNFPGRFSGRQFSNSRSEMNVSTLELGDSALYLCASSADPPGQLNEKLFFGSGTQLSVL.

The rearrangement links TRBV14 to TRBJ1-5; 8 positions match TRBD1. Per germline, CDR1 SGHDN and CDR2 FVKESK. V dropped 5 bases and J dropped 2; count of bases not matched to a gene: 2. The CDR3 totals 14 residues. The CDR3 spells CASSSTGGNQPQHF. DNA of the CDR3: TGTGCCAGCAGCTCGACAGGGGGCAATCAGCCCCAGCATTTT. Based on the CDR3 plus reference TRBV14 and TRBJ1-5, the full variable domain is EAGVTQFPSHSVIEKGQTVTLRCDPISGHDNLYWYRRVMGKEIKFLLHFVKESKQDESGMPNNRFLAERTGGTYSTLKVQPAELEDSGVYFCASSSTGGNQPQHFGDGTRLSIL.

This sequence joins TRBV11-3 and TRBJ2-1; maybe TRBD2 (6 bases). V gave up 5 bases and J gave up 8 bases, with 16 bases separating them. The CDR3 totals 14 residues. The V gene's germline CDR1 is SGHNT and CDR2 YENEEA. CDR3: CASSDSGLRDEQFF. The CDR3 DNA reads as TGTGCCAGCAGCGATAGCGGACTCCGGGATGAGCAGTTCTTC.

The DNA of the CDR3 is TGTGCCAGCAGCTTCGGTCAGGGTCCCTACGAGCAGTACTTC. Its translation is CASSFGQGPYEQYF. The genes are TRBV11-2 and TRBJ2-7; a weak D match, TRBD1 (5 bases). Germline-derived CDR1 and CDR2 are SGHAT and FQNNGV. V was cut by 3 bases and J by 2 bases, with 11 bases left in between. The CDR3 covers 14 residues. The variable domain in full, completed from reference TRBV11-2 and TRBJ2-7, reads EAGVAQSPRYKIIEKRQSVAFWCNPISGHATLYWYQQILGQGPKLLIQFQNNGVVDDSQLPKDRFSAERLKGVDSTLKIQPAKLEDSAVYLCASSFGQGPYEQYFGPGTRLTVT.

The chain carries TRBV27 and TRBJ2-7, with D possibly matching TRBD1 (5 bases). Trimming removed 2 bases at V and 5 bases at J, with 13 bases between. CDR3 length: 14 amino acids. Per the germline V gene, CDR1 is MNHEY and CDR2 is SMNVEV (reference sequence). CDR3 in amino acids: CASSLQGSTHEQYF. For the CDR3, the DNA is TGTGCCAGCAGTTTACAGGGCAGTACCCACGAGCAGTACTTC.

The chain is built from TRBV19 and TRBJ2-7, with 7 bases matching TRBD2. Germline-derived CDR1 and CDR2 are LNHDA and SQIVND (reference sequence). V dropped 2 bases and J dropped 0; count of bases not matched to a gene: 13. The length of the CDR3 is 18 residues. CDR3 region: CASSIFAGSGDSSYEQYF. CDR3 nucleotide sequence: TGTGCCAGTAGTATATTCGCCGGGAGCGGGGATAGCTCCTACGAGCAGTACTTC.

The V call is TRBV2, the J call TRBJ2-3, with a tentative D call TRBD2 (7 bases). V lost 6 bases and J 5 bases, leaving 18 bases between the germline ends. This CDR3 has 15 residues. Germline values: CDR1 SNHLY, CDR2 FYNNEI. CDR3 coding DNA: TGTGCCAGCAGGAGGGGGGGATCTGTTGGAGATACGCAGTATTTT. Its translation: CASRRGGSVGDTQYF.

This clone showed up just once. The rearrangement uses TRBV9 and TRBJ1-2; D uncertain. The length of the CDR3 is 14 residues. V lost 0 bases and J lost 4, with 10 bases in between. The germline V gene encodes CDR1 SGDLS and CDR2 YYNGEE. CDR3 sequence (DNA): TGTGCCAGCAGCGTAGAGGTCAGATCCTATGGCTACACCTTC. As protein: CASSVEVRSYGYTF. Drawing the rest from reference TRBV9 and TRBJ1-2, the complete variable domain is DSGVTQTPKHLITATGQRVTLRCSPRSGDLSVYWYQQSLDQGLQFLIQYYNGEERAKGNILERFSAQQFPDLHSELNLSSLELGDSALYFCASSVEVRSYGYTFGSGTRLTVV.

This chain connects TRBV9 to TRBJ1-1; 8 bases are a match to TRBD1. Trimming cost V 6 bases and J 6 bases; bases outside gene matches: 10. This CDR3 has 14 amino acids. Germline CDR1 SGDLS, CDR2 YYNGEE. Written as DNA, the CDR3 is TGTGCCAGCACCCTAGACCCAGGGGGCTCTGAAGCTTTCTTT. Its translation: CASTLDPGGSEAFF. The entire variable domain, with the rest obtained from reference TRBV9 and TRBJ1-1, is as follows: DSGVTQTPKHLITATGQRVTLRCSPRSGDLSVYWYQQSLDQGLQFLIQYYNGEERAKGNILERFSAQQFPDLHSELNLSSLELGDSALYFCASTLDPGGSEAFFGQGTRLTVV.